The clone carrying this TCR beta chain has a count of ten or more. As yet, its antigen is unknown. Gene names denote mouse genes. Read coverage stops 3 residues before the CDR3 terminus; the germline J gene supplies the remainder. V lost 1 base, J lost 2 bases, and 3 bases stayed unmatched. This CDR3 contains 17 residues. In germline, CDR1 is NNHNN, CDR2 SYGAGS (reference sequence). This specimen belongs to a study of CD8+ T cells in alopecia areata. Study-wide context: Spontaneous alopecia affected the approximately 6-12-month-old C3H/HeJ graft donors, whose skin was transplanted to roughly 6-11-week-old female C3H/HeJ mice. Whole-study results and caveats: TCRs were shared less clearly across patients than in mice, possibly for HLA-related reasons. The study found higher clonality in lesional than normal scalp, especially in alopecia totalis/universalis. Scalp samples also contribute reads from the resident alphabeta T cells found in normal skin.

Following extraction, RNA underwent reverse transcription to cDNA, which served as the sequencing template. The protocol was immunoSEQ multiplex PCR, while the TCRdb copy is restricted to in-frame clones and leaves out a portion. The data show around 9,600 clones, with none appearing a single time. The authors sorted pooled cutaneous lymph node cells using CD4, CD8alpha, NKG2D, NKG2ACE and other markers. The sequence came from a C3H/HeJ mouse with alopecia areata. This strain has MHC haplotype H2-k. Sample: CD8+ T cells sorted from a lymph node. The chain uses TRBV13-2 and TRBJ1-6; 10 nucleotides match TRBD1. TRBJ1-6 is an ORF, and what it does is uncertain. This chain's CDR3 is CASGDPGQGPYNSPLYF. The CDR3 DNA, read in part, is TGTGCCAGCGGTGATCCGGGACAGGGGCCCTATAATTCGCCC.